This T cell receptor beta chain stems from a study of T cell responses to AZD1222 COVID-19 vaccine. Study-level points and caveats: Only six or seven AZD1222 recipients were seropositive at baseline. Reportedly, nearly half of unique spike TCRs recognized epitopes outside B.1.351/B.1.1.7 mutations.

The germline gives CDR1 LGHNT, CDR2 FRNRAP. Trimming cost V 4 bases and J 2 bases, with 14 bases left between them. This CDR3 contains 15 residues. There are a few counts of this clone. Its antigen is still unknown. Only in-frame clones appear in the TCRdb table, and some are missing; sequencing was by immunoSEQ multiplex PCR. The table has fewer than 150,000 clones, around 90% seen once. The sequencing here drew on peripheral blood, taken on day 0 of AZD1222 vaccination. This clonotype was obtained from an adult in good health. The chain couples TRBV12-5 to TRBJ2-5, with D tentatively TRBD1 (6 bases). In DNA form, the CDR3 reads TGTGCTAGTGGTTCACAGGGATTGGTACAAGAGACCCAGTACTTC. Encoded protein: CASGSQGLVQETQYF.